Listed below are T cell receptor beta chains from one sample, sequenced in a study of blood T cell repertoires in COVID-19. The method was immunoSEQ multiplex PCR; TCRdb's version includes in-frame clones alone and lacks a portion of them. The sample carries about 220,000 clones, around four fifths recorded once. Sequencing used peripheral blood. These receptors all stem from a woman aged 55-69 years who had recovered from COVID-19. The CDR3 runs from the conserved cysteine through the conserved F or W. Each record gives: J gene, D gene, V gene, clone size, CDR3 DNA, CDR3 protein. The D gene is left open where the match is weak. Only part of the rows carry a size: once, few, many, or a class if the clone is expanded.

J: TRBJ2-1
D: TRBD2
V: TRBV3-1/TRBV3-2
size: few
DNA: TGTGCCAGCAGCCCCTGGACTAGCGGGGGGCCCAATGAGCAGTTCTTC
CDR3: CASSPWTSGGPNEQFF

J: TRBJ2-4
D: NA
V: TRBV7-2
size: NA
DNA: TGTGCCAGCAGCTACCGAGAGCGGGACATTCAGTACTTC
CDR3: CASSYRERDIQYF

J: TRBJ1-1
D: TRBD1
V: TRBV2
size: NA
DNA: TGTGCCAGCAGCGGACAGGGGCCAGGCACTGAAGCTTTCTTT
CDR3: CASSGQGPGTEAFF

J: TRBJ2-2
D: TRBD1
V: TRBV9
size: NA
DNA: TGTGCCAGCAGCCCCCAAGGGTTGGGACAGAGTACCGGGGAGCTGTTTTTT
CDR3: CASSPQGLGQSTGELFF

J: TRBJ2-4
D: TRBD2
V: TRBV7-2
size: NA
DNA: TGTGCCAGCAGCTTAGGGGGACTAGCGGGTCACAAAAACATTCAGTACTTC
CDR3: CASSLGGLAGHKNIQYF

J: TRBJ1-2
D: NA
V: TRBV14
size: NA
DNA: TGTGCCAGCAGCCAAGATTATATCCGTTATGGCTACACCTTC
CDR3: CASSQDYIRYGYTF

J: TRBJ2-2
D: TRBD1
V: TRBV2
size: NA
DNA: TGTGCCAGCAGTGAATTCCAGGGGGCTGGCGGGGAGCTGTTTTTT
CDR3: CASSEFQGAGGELFF

J: TRBJ1-4
D: TRBD1
V: TRBV3-1/TRBV3-2
size: NA
DNA: TGTGCCAGCAGCCCTTGGGACAGGTCTAATGAAAAACTGTTTTTT
CDR3: CASSPWDRSNEKLFF

J: TRBJ2-7
D: NA
V: TRBV7-2
size: few
DNA: TGTGCCAGCAGCCTCAGCGTGTCCGAGCAGTACTTC
CDR3: CASSLSVSEQYF

J: TRBJ2-5
D: TRBD1
V: TRBV5-6
size: NA
DNA: TGTGCCAGCAGCCCGGGACAGGGTTTAGAGACCCAGTACTTC
CDR3: CASSPGQGLETQYF

J: TRBJ1-2
D: NA
V: TRBV19
size: NA
DNA: TGTGCCAGTACCCCATGGGGTGGGGGCGGATTTGGCTACACCTTC
CDR3: CASTPWGGGGFGYTF

J: TRBJ2-1
D: TRBD2
V: TRBV7-2
size: few
DNA: TGTGCCAGCAGCTTAGGGGGTAGCGGGGGCCTCGAGCAGTTCTTC
CDR3: CASSLGGSGGLEQFF

J: TRBJ2-7
D: NA
V: TRBV24-1
size: NA
DNA: TGTGCCACCAGTGAGCGGATAGCGGTGTATGAGCAGTACTTC
CDR3: CATSERIAVYEQYF

J: TRBJ2-3
D: TRBD2
V: TRBV10-1
size: NA
DNA: TGCGCCAGCAGTCCTACTAGCGGGGGGGGCACAGATACGCAGTATTTT
CDR3: CASSPTSGGGTDTQYF

J: TRBJ1-4
D: TRBD1
V: TRBV6-2/TRBV6-3
size: few
DNA: TGTGCCAGCAGTTGGTCCCGACAGGGAAGGGAGAATGAAAAACTGTTTTTT
CDR3: CASSWSRQGRENEKLFF

J: TRBJ1-5
D: NA
V: TRBV3-1/TRBV3-2
size: NA
DNA: TGTGCCAGCAGCCAACGGGGGGCTCAGCCCCAGCATTTT
CDR3: CASSQRGAQPQHF

J: TRBJ2-2
D: TRBD2
V: TRBV9
size: NA
DNA: TGTGCCAGCAGCGACCCAGCGGGGGGGATGAACACCGGGGAGCTGTTTTTT
CDR3: CASSDPAGGMNTGELFF

J: TRBJ2-2
D: TRBD2
V: TRBV19
size: NA
DNA: TGTGCCAGTAGTAAGGAGCGGGGGGGCCGGTCCGGGGAGCTGTTTTTT
CDR3: CASSKERGGRSGELFF

J: TRBJ2-5
D: TRBD2
V: TRBV29-1
size: NA
DNA: TGCAGCGTTTGGGCTAGCGGGGCCCTACAAGAGACCCAGTACTTC
CDR3: CSVWASGALQETQYF

J: TRBJ1-2
D: NA
V: TRBV6-5
size: NA
DNA: TGTGCCAGCAGTTACGGTGGAGGGGAGGGCTACACCTTC
CDR3: CASSYGGGEGYTF

J: TRBJ1-4
D: NA
V: TRBV14
size: NA
DNA: TGTGCCAGCAGCCTAGGGGCGGGAGTTGAAAAACTGTTTTTT
CDR3: CASSLGAGVEKLFF

J: TRBJ1-2
D: TRBD1
V: TRBV7-9
size: few
DNA: TGTGCCAGCAGTTGGGACAGGGGCTATGGCTACACCTTC
CDR3: CASSWDRGYGYTF

J: TRBJ2-6
D: NA
V: TRBV6-6
size: NA
DNA: TGTGCCAGCAGTCCTCGGCCCGCAGGGGTCCTGACTTTC
CDR3: CASSPRPAGVLTF

J: TRBJ2-3
D: TRBD2
V: TRBV4-1
size: NA
DNA: TGCGCCAGCAGCCAACGTCTAGCGGGGATGTCAGATACGCAGTATTTT
CDR3: CASSQRLAGMSDTQYF

J: TRBJ1-4
D: NA
V: TRBV2
size: NA
DNA: TGTGCCACCAACAGGGCAACTAATGAAAAACTGTTTTTT
CDR3: CATNRATNEKLFF

J: TRBJ2-5
D: NA
V: TRBV18
size: NA
DNA: TGTGCCAGCTCACCCCAACACGAAATCCAAGAGACCCAGTACTTC
CDR3: CASSPQHEIQETQYF

J: TRBJ1-3
D: NA
V: TRBV18
size: NA
DNA: TGTGCCAGCTCACTACAGGGTAGTGGAAACACCATATATTTT
CDR3: CASSLQGSGNTIYF

J: TRBJ2-3
D: TRBD2
V: TRBV7-2
size: NA
DNA: TGTGCCAGCAGCTATACACTAGCGGTCGCTGCGAATACGCAGTATTTT
CDR3: CASSYTLAVAANTQYF

J: TRBJ2-1
D: TRBD2
V: TRBV7-9
size: once
DNA: TGTGCCAGCAGCCCCCCTCCCCTTCTAGCGGGGGAGAACAATGAGCAGTTCTTC
CDR3: CASSPPPLLAGENNEQFF

J: TRBJ1-2
D: NA
V: TRBV19
size: few
DNA: TGTGCCAGTACCCACCGGCAGGCTAACTATGGCTACACCTTC
CDR3: CASTHRQANYGYTF

J: TRBJ2-7
D: TRBD1
V: TRBV19
size: NA
DNA: TGTGCCAGTAGCCCTGGACAGGGAAGCTCCTACGAGCAGTACTTC
CDR3: CASSPGQGSSYEQYF

J: TRBJ2-1
D: TRBD2
V: TRBV6-5
size: once
DNA: TGTGCCAGCAGTTACCCGACTAGCGGGGGTTACAATGAGCAGTTCTTC
CDR3: CASSYPTSGGYNEQFF

J: TRBJ2-1
D: NA
V: TRBV3-1/TRBV3-2
size: NA
DNA: TGTGCCAGCAGCCCCTCCGAGGAGGGGGGGATGTATGAGCAGTTCTTC
CDR3: CASSPSEEGGMYEQFF

J: TRBJ2-1
D: TRBD2
V: TRBV5-1
size: few
DNA: TGCGCCAGCAGCTCCAGACTAGCCAGAAATGAGCAGTTCTTC
CDR3: CASSSRLARNEQFF

J: TRBJ1-4
D: NA
V: TRBV7-9
size: NA
DNA: TGTGCCAGCAGCTTAGGGGGGGCTAATGAAAAACTGTTTTTT
CDR3: CASSLGGANEKLFF

J: TRBJ2-1
D: TRBD2
V: TRBV4-1
size: once
DNA: TGCGCCAGCAGCCAAATAGCGGGGGGGCCGGATGAGCAGTTCTTC
CDR3: CASSQIAGGPDEQFF

J: TRBJ2-3
D: NA
V: TRBV6-5
size: NA
DNA: TGTGCCGAAGCCCAGGGGCAGAGTTCAAATACGCAGTATTTT
CDR3: CAEAQGQSSNTQYF

J: TRBJ1-5
D: NA
V: TRBV11-2
size: NA
DNA: TGTGCCAGCAGCTTAGCACGGAGTCAGCCCCAGCATTTT
CDR3: CASSLARSQPQHF

J: TRBJ2-1
D: TRBD2
V: TRBV5-4
size: NA
DNA: TGTGCCAGCAGCTTGGCCAGCGGGCGGGGGGGCCGTGAGCAGTTCTTC
CDR3: CASSLASGRGGREQFF

J: TRBJ2-1
D: NA
V: TRBV7-9
size: NA
DNA: TGTGCCAGCAGCTACACAGGGTCTTCGGAGCAGTTCTTC
CDR3: CASSYTGSSEQFF

J: TRBJ2-5
D: TRBD2
V: TRBV11-1
size: NA
DNA: TGTGCCAGCAGCTTGGGACTAGTAGGTGAGACCCAGTACTTC
CDR3: CASSLGLVGETQYF

J: TRBJ2-1
D: TRBD1
V: TRBV20-1
size: NA
DNA: TGCAGTGCTAGTTCGGGACAGGGGATGGGTGAGCAGTTCTTC
CDR3: CSASSGQGMGEQFF

J: TRBJ2-1
D: TRBD2
V: TRBV9
size: NA
DNA: TGTGCCAGCAGCGTAGCTCTAGCGGGGGGCCCGTACAATGAGCAGTTCTTC
CDR3: CASSVALAGGPYNEQFF

J: TRBJ2-7
D: TRBD2
V: TRBV4-3
size: NA
DNA: TGCGCCAGCAGCCAAGGCCCTGCGGGGGAGACCTACGAGCAGTACTTC
CDR3: CASSQGPAGETYEQYF

J: TRBJ2-5
D: TRBD2
V: TRBV7-2
size: NA
DNA: TGTGGGGTGGGTGGCGGGGGTTACCAAGAGACCCAGTACTTC
CDR3: CGVGGGGYQETQYF

J: TRBJ1-1
D: NA
V: TRBV12-3/TRBV12-4
size: NA
DNA: TGTGCCAGCAGTTTTTGGCGGCAAGAAGCTTTCTTT
CDR3: CASSFWRQEAFF

J: TRBJ1-1
D: NA
V: TRBV7-9
size: NA
DNA: TGTGCCAGCAGCCCTCTAGGGGTGGGGAACACTGAAGCTTTCTTT
CDR3: CASSPLGVGNTEAFF

J: TRBJ2-3
D: NA
V: TRBV7-3
size: NA
DNA: TGTGCCAGCAGCTTGGGTGGCGGGGAGGCGGATACGCAGTATTTT
CDR3: CASSLGGGEADTQYF

J: TRBJ2-7
D: TRBD2
V: TRBV29-1
size: NA
DNA: TGCAGCGTCCGCGGGGGGCTCTCCTACGAGCAGTACTTC
CDR3: CSVRGGLSYEQYF

J: TRBJ2-1
D: TRBD2
V: TRBV11-3
size: NA
DNA: TGTGCCAGCAGCCGAATAGCGGGGGGGGGCTCCTACAATGAGCAGTTCTTC
CDR3: CASSRIAGGGSYNEQFF

J: TRBJ2-1
D: NA
V: TRBV29-1
size: NA
DNA: TGCAGCGTTGACGGCGGGGTCTCCTACAATGAGCAGTTCTTC
CDR3: CSVDGGVSYNEQFF